This T cell receptor beta chain was profiled in a study of shared clonotypes between healthy human individuals. The V gene lost 0 bases and the J gene lost 3 bases, with 9 bases spanning the gap. CDR1 is SGHRS, CDR2 YFSETQ, per germline. The CDR3 length is 15 residues. Sequencing used immunoSEQ multiplex PCR; TCRdb keeps in-frame clones, though not all of them. The table has some 2.1 million clones, 95% seen once. The clonotype originates from a man aged 18 to 35 in good health. The chain carries TRBV5-1 and TRBJ2-2; no definite D call. The sequencing input was naive CD4+ T cells sorted from blood. Described subset: CD45RA+ positively selected. The CDR3 nucleotides read TGCGCCAGCAGCTTGGATGGGCAGGACACCGGGGAGCTGTTTTTT. Protein product: CASSLDGQDTGELFF.